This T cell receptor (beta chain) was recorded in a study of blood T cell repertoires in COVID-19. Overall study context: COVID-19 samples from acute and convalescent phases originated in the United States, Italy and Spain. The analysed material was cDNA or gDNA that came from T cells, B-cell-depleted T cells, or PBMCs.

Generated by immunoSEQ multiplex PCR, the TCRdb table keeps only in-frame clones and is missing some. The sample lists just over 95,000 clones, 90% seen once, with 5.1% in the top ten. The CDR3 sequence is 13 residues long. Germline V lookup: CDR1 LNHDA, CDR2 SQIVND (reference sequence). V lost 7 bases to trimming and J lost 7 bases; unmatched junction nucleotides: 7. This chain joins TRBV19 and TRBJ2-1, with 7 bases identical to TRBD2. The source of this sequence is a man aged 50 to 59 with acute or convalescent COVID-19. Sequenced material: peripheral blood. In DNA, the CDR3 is TGTGCCAGTATCCCCCCCGGGGGGAATGAGCAGTTCTTC. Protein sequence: CASIPPGGNEQFF.